This is a list of T cell receptor beta chains from one sample in a study of shared clonotypes between healthy human individuals. The method was immunoSEQ multiplex PCR; TCRdb's version includes in-frame clones alone and lacks a portion of them. Of millions of clones in the sample, just over 90% were seen once. Source material: naive CD4+ T cells sorted from blood. All receptors derive from a man aged 18 to 30 in good health. Each CDR3 is given with its conserved first and last residue. The order of the fields is D gene, J gene, clone size, V gene, CDR3 DNA, CDR3 protein. A D gene is named only where the DNA matches it firmly. Clone size appears in some rows only: once, few, many, or a class for an expanded clone.

TRBD1	TRBJ2-3	-	TRBV18	TGTGCCAGCTCATCCAGGGCACAGGGGGATGCAGATACGCAGTATTTT	CASSSRAQGDADTQYF
-	TRBJ2-7	once	TRBV11-2	TGTGCCAGCAGCGCGACAGGTTACTACGAGCAGTACTTC	CASSATGYYEQYF
TRBD1	TRBJ1-1	-	TRBV10-3	TGTGCCATCAGTGAGCGCCCAGGGGGCCTCACTGAAGCTTTCTTT	CAISERPGGLTEAFF
TRBD2	TRBJ2-3	-	TRBV19	TGTGCCAGTAGTATACTAGCGGGAACCAGCACAGATACGCAGTATTTT	CASSILAGTSTDTQYF
-	TRBJ1-6	-	TRBV19	TGTGCCAGTAGTCCATCAACGGGGGCTCCCAGCTTGGGTAATTCACCCCTCCACTTT	CASSPSTGAPSLGNSPLHF
TRBD1	TRBJ1-1	-	TRBV10-2	TGCGCCAGCCTACGACAGGGCATCACTGAAGCTTTCTTT	CASLRQGITEAFF
-	TRBJ1-5	-	TRBV30	TGTGCCTGGAGTGTAGGGGCAGGGAATAGCAATCAGCCCCAGCATTTT	CAWSVGAGNSNQPQHF
-	TRBJ2-5	-	TRBV27	TGTGCCAGCAGTCTCAATCGGGACACGGGGAACACAGCTACCCAGTACTTC	CASSLNRDTGNTATQYF
TRBD2	TRBJ2-1	-	TRBV30	TGTGCCTGGAGAACTCGCGGGACTACGTCCTACAATGAGCAGTTCTTC	CAWRTRGTTSYNEQFF
-	TRBJ1-5	-	TRBV5-1	TGCGCCAGCAGCTTGGATGGAGATCAGCCCCAGCATTTT	CASSLDGDQPQHF
-	TRBJ2-3	-	TRBV4-3	TGCGCCAGCAGCCAAGTCGGTCTAGCGACCCCTAATACGCAGTATTTT	CASSQVGLATPNTQYF
-	TRBJ2-1	-	TRBV9	TGTGCCAGCAGCCCCGGAAGCGGCTCCTACAATGAGCAGTTCTTC	CASSPGSGSYNEQFF
-	TRBJ1-6	-	TRBV28	TGTGCCAGCAGTTTAGCCCTAAGGGCTAATTCACCCCTCCACTTT	CASSLALRANSPLHF
TRBD1	TRBJ1-5	-	TRBV19	TGTGCCAGTAGTAGGGGACAGGGGAATAGCAATCAGCCCCAGCATTTT	CASSRGQGNSNQPQHF
-	TRBJ2-5	-	TRBV30	TGTGCTGCCAACCGGGGACTTCAAGAGACCCAGTACTTC	CAANRGLQETQYF
TRBD1	TRBJ1-1	-	TRBV18	TGTGCCAGCTCACTTATCCCCTCGACAGGGTCGAACACTGAAGCTTTCTTT	CASSLIPSTGSNTEAFF
-	TRBJ2-5	-	TRBV4-1	TGCGCCAGCAGCCCCTCATGGGGGGAAAGTATGCAGTACTTC	CASSPSWGESMQYF
TRBD1	TRBJ2-5	-	TRBV6-5	TGTGCCAGCACCGGACAGGGGGCCACTGGGACCCAGTACTTC	CASTGQGATGTQYF
-	TRBJ1-2	once	TRBV9	TGTGCCAGCAGCGTAGTCACTAACTATGGCTACACCTTC	CASSVVTNYGYTF
-	TRBJ1-2	-	TRBV11-2	TGTGCCAGCAGCTTAGGAGCGACTAACTATGGCTACACCTTC	CASSLGATNYGYTF
-	TRBJ1-5	-	TRBV28	TGTGCCAGCAAAGGGGGAAATAGCAATCAGCCCCAGCATTTT	CASKGGNSNQPQHF
-	TRBJ2-2	-	TRBV7-8	TGTGCCAGCAGCTTATTCGGGGTCGTCAACACCGGGGAGCTGTTTTTT	CASSLFGVVNTGELFF
-	TRBJ2-5	-	TRBV30	TGTGCCTGGAGTGTACGGGGGACGGGTGGGGAGACCCAGTACTTC	CAWSVRGTGGETQYF
-	TRBJ1-2	-	TRBV6-5	TGTGCCAGCAGTTCCCCCGGGGTGTATGGCTACACCTTC	CASSSPGVYGYTF
-	TRBJ2-3	-	TRBV19	TGTGCCAGTAGTAATCCTAGGTTAACTAGCACAGATACGCAGTATTTT	CASSNPRLTSTDTQYF
-	TRBJ2-7	-	TRBV7-9	TGTGCCAGCAGCCCTCTGGGGTCACCCTACGAGCAGTACTTC	CASSPLGSPYEQYF
TRBD1	TRBJ2-3	-	TRBV5-4	TGTGCCAGCAGCCGAGGACAGGCAGATACGCAGTATTTT	CASSRGQADTQYF
-	TRBJ1-1	few	TRBV30	TGTGCCTGGACCTCTGGGAAATCGAACACTGAAGCTTTCTTT	CAWTSGKSNTEAFF
-	TRBJ2-7	-	TRBV5-1	TGCGCCAGCAGCTTGGGGCCAGATGGCTCCTACGAGCAGTACTTC	CASSLGPDGSYEQYF
-	TRBJ1-4	-	TRBV5-1	TGCGCCAGCAGCTTCGGTCCCCGGGAAAAACTGTTTTTT	CASSFGPREKLFF
-	TRBJ1-4	-	TRBV5-1	TGCGCCAGCAGTCTGGGGGGGAGAAATGAAAAACTGTTTTTT	CASSLGGRNEKLFF
TRBD2	TRBJ2-5	-	TRBV10-3	TGTGCCATCAGGCCGGGACTACAAGAGACCCAGTACTTC	CAIRPGLQETQYF